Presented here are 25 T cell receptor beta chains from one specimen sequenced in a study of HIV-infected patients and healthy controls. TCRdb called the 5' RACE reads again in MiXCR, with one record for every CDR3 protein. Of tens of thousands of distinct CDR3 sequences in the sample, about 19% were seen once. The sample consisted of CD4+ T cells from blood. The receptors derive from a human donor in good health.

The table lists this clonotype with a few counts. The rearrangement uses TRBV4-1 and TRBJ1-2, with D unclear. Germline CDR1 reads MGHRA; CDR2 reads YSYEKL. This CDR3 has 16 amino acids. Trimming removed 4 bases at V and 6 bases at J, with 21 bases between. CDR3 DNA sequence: TGCGCCAGCAGCCCCGCCCCCCGTGCCTCAGCCCATGGCTACACCTTC. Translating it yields CASSPAPRASAHGYTF.

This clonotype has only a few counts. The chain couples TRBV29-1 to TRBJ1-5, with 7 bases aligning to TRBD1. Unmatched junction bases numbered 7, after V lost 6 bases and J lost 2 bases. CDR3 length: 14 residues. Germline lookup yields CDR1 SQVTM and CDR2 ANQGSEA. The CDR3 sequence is CSVGQGGGNQPQHF. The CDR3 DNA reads TGCAGCGTGGGTCAGGGGGGTGGCAATCAGCCCCAGCATTTT.

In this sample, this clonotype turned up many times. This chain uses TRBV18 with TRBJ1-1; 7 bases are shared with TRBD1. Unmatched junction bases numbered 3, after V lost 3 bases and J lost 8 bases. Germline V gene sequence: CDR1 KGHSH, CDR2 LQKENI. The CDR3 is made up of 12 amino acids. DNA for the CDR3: TGTGCCAGCTCACCTGACAGGGTCGAAGCTTTCTTT. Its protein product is CASSPDRVEAFF.

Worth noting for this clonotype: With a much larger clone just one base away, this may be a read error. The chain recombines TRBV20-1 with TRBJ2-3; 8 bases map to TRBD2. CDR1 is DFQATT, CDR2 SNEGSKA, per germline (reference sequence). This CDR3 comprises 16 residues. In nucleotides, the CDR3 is TGCAGAGCTAGAGATGCCCTAGCGGGCCAACCAGATACGCAGTATTTT. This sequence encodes CRARDALAGQPDTQYF.

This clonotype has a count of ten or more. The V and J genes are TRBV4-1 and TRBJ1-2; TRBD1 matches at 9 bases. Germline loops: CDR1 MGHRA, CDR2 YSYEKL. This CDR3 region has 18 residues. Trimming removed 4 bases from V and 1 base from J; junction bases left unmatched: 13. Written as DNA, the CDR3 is TGCGCCAGCAGCCTCGGAAGGCCGGGACAGGGCGGTAACTATGGCTACACCTTC. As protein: CASSLGRPGQGGNYGYTF.

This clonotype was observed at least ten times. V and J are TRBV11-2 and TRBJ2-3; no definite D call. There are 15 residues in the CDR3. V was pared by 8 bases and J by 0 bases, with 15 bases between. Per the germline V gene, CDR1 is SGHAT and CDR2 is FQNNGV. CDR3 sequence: CASGKDGSSTDTQYF. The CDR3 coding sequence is TGTGCCAGCGGAAAGGACGGTTCCAGCACAGATACGCAGTATTTT.

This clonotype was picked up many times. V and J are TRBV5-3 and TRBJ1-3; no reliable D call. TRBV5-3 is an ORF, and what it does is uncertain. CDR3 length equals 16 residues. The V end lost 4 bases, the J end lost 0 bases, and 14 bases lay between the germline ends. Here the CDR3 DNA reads TGTGCCAGAAGCCCGTCCAGGCCCCGCTCTGGAAACACCATATATTTT. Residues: CARSPSRPRSGNTIYF.

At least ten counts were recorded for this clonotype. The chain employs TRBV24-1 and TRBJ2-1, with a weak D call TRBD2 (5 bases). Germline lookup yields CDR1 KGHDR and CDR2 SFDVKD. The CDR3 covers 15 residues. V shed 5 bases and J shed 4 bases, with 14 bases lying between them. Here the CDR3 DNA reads TGTGCCACCAGTGGCCCTAGCCGGGATTACAATGAGCAGTTCTTC. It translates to CATSGPSRDYNEQFF.

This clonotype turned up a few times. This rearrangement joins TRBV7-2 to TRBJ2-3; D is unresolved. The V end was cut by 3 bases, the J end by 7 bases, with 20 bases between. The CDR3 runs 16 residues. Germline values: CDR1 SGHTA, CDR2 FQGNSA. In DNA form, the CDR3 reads TGTGCCAGCAGCTTTCCCACCGTTTCCACGGAGAATACGCAGTATTTT. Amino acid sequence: CASSFPTVSTENTQYF.

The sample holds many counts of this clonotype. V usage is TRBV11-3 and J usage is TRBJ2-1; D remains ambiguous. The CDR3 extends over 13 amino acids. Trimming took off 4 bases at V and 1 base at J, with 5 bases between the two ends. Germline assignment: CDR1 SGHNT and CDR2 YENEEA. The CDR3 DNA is TGTGCCAGCAGCTACAGATCCTACAATGAGCAGTTCTTC. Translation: CASSYRSYNEQFF.

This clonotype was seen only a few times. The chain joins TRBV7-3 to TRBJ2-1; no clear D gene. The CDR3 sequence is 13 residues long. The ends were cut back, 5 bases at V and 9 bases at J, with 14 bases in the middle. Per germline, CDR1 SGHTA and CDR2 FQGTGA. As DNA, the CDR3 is TGTGCCAGCAGCCCACCGGGCGGTGGTGAGCAGTTCTTC. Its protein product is CASSPPGGGEQFF.

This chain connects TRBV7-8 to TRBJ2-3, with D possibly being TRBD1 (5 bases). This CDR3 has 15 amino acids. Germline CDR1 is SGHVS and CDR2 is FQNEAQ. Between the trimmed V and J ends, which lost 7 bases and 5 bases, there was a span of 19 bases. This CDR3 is CASTTLDIAGDTQYF. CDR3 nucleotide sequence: TGTGCCAGCACCACTCTGGACATTGCCGGAGATACGCAGTATTTT.

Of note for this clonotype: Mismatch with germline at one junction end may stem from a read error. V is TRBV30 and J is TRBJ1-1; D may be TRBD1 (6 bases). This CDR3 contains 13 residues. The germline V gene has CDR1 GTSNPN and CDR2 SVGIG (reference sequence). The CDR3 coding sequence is TGTGCCTGGAGGGCGGGGGCAATTACTGAATCTTTCTTT. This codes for CAWRAGAITESFF.

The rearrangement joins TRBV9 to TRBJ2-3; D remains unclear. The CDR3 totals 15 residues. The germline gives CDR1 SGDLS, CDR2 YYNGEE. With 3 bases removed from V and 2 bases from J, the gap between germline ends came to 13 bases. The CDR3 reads CASSARAVNTDTQYF. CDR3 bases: TGTGCCAGCAGCGCCCGGGCCGTGAACACAGATACGCAGTATTTT. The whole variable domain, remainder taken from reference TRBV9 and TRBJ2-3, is DSGVTQTPKHLITATGQRVTLRCSPRSGDLSVYWYQQSLDQGLQFLIQYYNGEERAKGNILERFSAQQFPDLHSELNLSSLELGDSALYFCASSARAVNTDTQYFGPGTRLTVL.

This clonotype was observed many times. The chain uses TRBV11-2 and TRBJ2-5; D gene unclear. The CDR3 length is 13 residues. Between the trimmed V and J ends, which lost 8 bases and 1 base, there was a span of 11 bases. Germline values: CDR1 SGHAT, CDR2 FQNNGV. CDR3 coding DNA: TGTGCCAGCGCGTTAATGGTCCAAGAGACCCAGTACTTC. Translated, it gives CASALMVQETQYF.

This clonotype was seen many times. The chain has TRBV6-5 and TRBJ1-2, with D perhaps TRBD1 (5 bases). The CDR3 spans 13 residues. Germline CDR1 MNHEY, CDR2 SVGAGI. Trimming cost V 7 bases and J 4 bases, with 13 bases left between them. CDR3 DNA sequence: TGTGCCAGCACCCCAGGGACTGCCTATGGCTACACCTTC. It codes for CASTPGTAYGYTF.

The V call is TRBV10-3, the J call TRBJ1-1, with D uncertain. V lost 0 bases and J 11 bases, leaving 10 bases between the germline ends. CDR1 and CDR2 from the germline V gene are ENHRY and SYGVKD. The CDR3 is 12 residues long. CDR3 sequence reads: CAISESQVLAFF. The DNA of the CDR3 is TGTGCCATCAGTGAGTCACAAGTCTTGGCTTTCTTT.

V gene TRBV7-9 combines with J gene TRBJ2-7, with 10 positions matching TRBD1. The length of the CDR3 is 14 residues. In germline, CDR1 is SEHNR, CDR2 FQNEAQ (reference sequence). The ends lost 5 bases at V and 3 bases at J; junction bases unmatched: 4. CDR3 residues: CASSNRDRGYEQYF. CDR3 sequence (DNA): TGTGCCAGCAGCAACCGGGACAGGGGCTACGAGCAGTACTTC.

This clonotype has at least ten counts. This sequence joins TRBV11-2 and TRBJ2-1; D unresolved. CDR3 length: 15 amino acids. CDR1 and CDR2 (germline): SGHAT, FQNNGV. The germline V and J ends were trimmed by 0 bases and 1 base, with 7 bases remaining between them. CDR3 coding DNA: TGTGCCAGCAGCTTAGAAGGCAGTTCCTACAATGAGCAGTTCTTC. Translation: CASSLEGSSYNEQFF.

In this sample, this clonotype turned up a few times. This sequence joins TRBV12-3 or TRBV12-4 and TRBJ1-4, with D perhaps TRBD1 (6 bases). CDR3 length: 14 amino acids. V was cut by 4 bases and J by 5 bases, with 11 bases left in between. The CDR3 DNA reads TGTGCCAGCAGTTCTAGGGGGGGCAATGAAAAACTGTTTTTT. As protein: CASSSRGGNEKLFF.

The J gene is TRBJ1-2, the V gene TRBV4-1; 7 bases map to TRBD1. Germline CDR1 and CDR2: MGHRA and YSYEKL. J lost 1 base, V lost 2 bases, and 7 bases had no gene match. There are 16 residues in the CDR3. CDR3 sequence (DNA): TGCGCCAGCAGCCAACCAGGACAGGACCTTAACTATGGCTACACCTTC. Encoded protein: CASSQPGQDLNYGYTF.

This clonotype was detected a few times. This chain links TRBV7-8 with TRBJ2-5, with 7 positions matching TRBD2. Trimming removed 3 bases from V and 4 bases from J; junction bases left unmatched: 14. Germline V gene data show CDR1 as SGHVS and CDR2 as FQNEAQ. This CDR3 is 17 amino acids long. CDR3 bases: TGTGCCAGCAGCTTGGGGTCTGGCGGGAGTTTTGTAGAGACCCAGTACTTC. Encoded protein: CASSLGSGGSFVETQYF.

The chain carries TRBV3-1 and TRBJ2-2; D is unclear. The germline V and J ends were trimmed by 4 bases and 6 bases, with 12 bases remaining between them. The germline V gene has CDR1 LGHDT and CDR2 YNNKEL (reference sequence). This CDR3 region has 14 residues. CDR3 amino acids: CASSPFSPAGELFF. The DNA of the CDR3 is TGTGCCAGCAGCCCCTTTAGCCCGGCCGGGGAGCTGTTTTTT.

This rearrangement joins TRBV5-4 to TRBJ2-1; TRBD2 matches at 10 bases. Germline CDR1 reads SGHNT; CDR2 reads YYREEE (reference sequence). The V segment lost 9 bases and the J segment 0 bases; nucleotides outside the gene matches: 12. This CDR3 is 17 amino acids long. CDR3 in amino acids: CATQRASGSISYNEQFF. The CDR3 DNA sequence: TGTGCCACCCAAAGGGCTAGCGGGAGTATCTCCTACAATGAGCAGTTCTTC.

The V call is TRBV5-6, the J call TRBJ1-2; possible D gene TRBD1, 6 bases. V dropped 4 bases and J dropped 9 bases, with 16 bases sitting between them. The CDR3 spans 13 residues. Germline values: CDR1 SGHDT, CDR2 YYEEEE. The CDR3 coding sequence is TGTGCCAGCAGCCCAACATCGACAGGCAGCTACACCTTC. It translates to CASSPTSTGSYTF.